Below, one TCR beta chain is given with its context. The data were obtained in a study of cytomegalovirus exposure and HLA in healthy donors. 13 Jbeta primers and 60 Vbeta primers were used for the PCR. Sequencing was performed with immunoSEQ multiplex PCR; in TCRdb, only in-frame clones are kept and a portion is missing. This sample contains some 96,000 clones. The CDR3 is 20 amino acids. The receptor's source is a woman aged 30 to 39 in good health and CMV-seronegative. This chain links TRBV12-1 with TRBJ2-1; the listed D gene, TRBD1, was not tested against the DNA. TRBV12-1 is listed as a pseudogene. The sample consisted of PBMCs. The CDR3 reads CASSFTPHRGMGLLNNEQFF. The CDR3 DNA reads as TGTGCCAGCAGCTTCACACCCCATCGTGGCATGGGGCTACTTAACAATGAGCAGTTCTTC.